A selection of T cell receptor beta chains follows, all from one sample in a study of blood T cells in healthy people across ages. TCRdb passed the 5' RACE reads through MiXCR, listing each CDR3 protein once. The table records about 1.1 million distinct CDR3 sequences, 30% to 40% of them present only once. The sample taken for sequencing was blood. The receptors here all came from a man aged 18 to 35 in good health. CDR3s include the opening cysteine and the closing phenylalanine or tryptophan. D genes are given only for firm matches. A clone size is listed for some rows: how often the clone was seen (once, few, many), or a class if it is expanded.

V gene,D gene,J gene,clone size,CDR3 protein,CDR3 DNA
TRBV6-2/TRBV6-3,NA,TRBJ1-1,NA,CASRDVNAEAFF,TGTGCCAGCAGGGACGTGAACGCTGAAGCTTTCTTT
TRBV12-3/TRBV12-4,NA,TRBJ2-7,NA,CASRKDLVSSYNEQYF,TGTGCCAGCAGGAAAGACCTTGTGAGCTCCTACAATGAGCAGTACTTC
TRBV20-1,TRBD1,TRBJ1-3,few,CSVWWTGGNTIYF,TGCAGTGTCTGGTGGACAGGGGGAAACACCATATATTTT
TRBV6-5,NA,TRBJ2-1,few,CASSPGAHGDEQFF,TGTGCCAGCAGTCCCGGGGCCCACGGCGATGAGCAGTTCTTC
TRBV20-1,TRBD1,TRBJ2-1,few,CSARDSGQGFNEQFF,TGCAGTGCTAGAGATTCGGGACAGGGGTTCAATGAGCAGTTCTTC
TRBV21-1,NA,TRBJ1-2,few,CASSKVSHTF,TGTGCCAGCAGCAAAGTCAGCCACACCTTC
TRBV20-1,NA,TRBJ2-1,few,CSASGTPGLVGEQFF,TGCAGTGCTAGTGGTACACCGGGACTGGTAGGTGAGCAGTTCTTC
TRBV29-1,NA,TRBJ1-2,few,CSVEAGDYGYTF,TGCAGCGTTGAGGCAGGGGACTATGGCTACACCTTC
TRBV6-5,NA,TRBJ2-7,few,CASSYSVSRSYEQYF,TGTGCCAGCAGTTACTCGGTCAGCCGCTCCTACGAGCAGTACTTC
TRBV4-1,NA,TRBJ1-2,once,CASGPGEGTTNYGYTF,TGCGCCAGCGGCCCGGGGGAAGGGACTACTAACTATGGCTACACCTTC
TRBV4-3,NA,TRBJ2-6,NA,CASSQELDHQSSGANVLTF,TGCGCCAGCAGCCAAGAATTGGACCACCAATCTTCTGGGGCCAACGTCCTGACTTTC
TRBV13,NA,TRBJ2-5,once,CASSLARGKQYF,TGTGCCAGCAGCTTAGCTCGGGGGAAGCAGTACTTC
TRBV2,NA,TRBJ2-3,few,CASTRGGADTQYF,TGTGCCAGCACCCGGGGCGGAGCAGATACGCAGTATTTT
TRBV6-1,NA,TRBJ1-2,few,CASSLRDNGGYGYTF,TGTGCCAGCAGTCTCCGGGACAACGGTGGCTATGGCTACACCTTC